The 5 T cell receptor beta chains below come from one sample, sequenced in a study of monozygotic twins with inflammatory bowel disease. TCRdb re-called the 5' RACE reads and catalogs CDR3 proteins one per entry, DNA excluded. Its clone listing holds about 450,000 distinct CDR3 sequences. Sequencing input: blood. The receptor set was obtained from a human donor with ulcerative colitis or Crohn's disease, or a healthy co-twin of an affected twin (not recorded which).

The rearrangement uses TRBV7-2 and TRBJ2-1; TCRdb's assignment of TRBD1 cannot be checked, as there is no DNA. CDR1 and CDR2 (germline): SGHTA, FQGNSA. The CDR3 is 16 amino acids. CDR3 loop: CASSLVGTGVYNEQFF.

The J gene is TRBJ2-1, the V gene TRBV3-1; the TCRdb D gene call, TRBD2, has no DNA to confirm it. Germline CDR1 is LGHDT and CDR2 is YNNKEL (reference sequence). CDR3 length: 18 amino acids. The CDR3: CASSRWTSGGSSYNEQFF.

This chain links TRBV7-8 with TRBJ2-7; the D call of TRBD1 rests on TCRdb alone, since no DNA is present to check it. In germline, CDR1 is SGHVS, CDR2 FQNEAQ. This CDR3 is 14 amino acids long. The CDR3: CASSLDRGSHEQYF.

This chain uses TRBV7-3 with TRBJ2-3; the TRBD1 assignment by TCRdb is unverifiable without DNA. The CDR3 covers 17 residues. Germline CDR1 is SGHTA and CDR2 is FQGTGA. The CDR3 reads CASSLQSGTGGADTQYF.

The chain employs TRBV30 and TRBJ2-3. Germline CDR1 reads GTSNPN; CDR2 reads SVGIG (reference sequence). CDR3 length: 15 amino acids. This chain's CDR3 is CAWSVMSASTDTQYF.